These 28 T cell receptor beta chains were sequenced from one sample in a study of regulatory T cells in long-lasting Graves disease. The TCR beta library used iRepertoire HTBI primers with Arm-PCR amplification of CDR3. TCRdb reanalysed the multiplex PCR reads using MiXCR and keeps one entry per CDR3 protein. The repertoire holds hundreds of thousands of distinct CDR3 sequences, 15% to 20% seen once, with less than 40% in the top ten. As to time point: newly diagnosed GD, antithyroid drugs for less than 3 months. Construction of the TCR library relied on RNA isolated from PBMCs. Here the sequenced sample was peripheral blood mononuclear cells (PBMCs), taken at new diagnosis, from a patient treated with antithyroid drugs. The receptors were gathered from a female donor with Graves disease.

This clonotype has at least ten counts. The CDR3 loop is CASSQDRGFRETQYF. In DNA, the CDR3 is TGTGCCAGCAGTCAGGACAGGGGTTTTCGAGAGACCCAGTACTTC. The V and J genes are TRBV6-2 or TRBV6-3 and TRBJ2-5, with 9 bases matching TRBD1. Trimming took 5 bases from V and 4 from J; bases not matched to a gene: 8. CDR3 length equals 15 residues. Germline loops: CDR1 MNHEY, CDR2 SVGEGT.

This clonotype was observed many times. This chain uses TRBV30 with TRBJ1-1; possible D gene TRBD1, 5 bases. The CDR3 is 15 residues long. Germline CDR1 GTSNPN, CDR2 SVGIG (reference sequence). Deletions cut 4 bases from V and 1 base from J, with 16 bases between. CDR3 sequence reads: CAWNRGGTGNTEAFF. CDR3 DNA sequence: TGTGCCTGGAACCGGGGTGGTACAGGGAACACTGAAGCTTTCTTT.

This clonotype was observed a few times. CDR3 DNA sequence: TGTGCTAGTGGTTTGGGTGCCAGGGTATTTCCCAAGAGCTCCTACAATGAGCAGTTCTTC. Its translation is CASGLGARVFPKSSYNEQFF. The chain uses TRBV12-5 and TRBJ2-1, with D possibly being TRBD1 (5 bases). The CDR3 has 20 amino acids. V shed 1 base and J shed 0 bases, with 22 bases lying between them. Germline assignment: CDR1 LGHNT and CDR2 FRNRAP. Together with reference TRBV12-5 and TRBJ2-1, the CDR3 gives the full variable domain: DARVTQTPRHKVTEMGQEVTMRCQPILGHNTVFWYRQTMMQGLELLAYFRNRAPLDDSGMPKDRFSAEMPDATLATLKIQPSEPRDSAVYFCASGLGARVFPKSSYNEQFFGPGTRLTVL.

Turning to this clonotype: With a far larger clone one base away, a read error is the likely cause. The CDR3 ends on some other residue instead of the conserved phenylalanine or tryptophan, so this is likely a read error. For the CDR3, the DNA is TGTGCCAGCAGCTTAGCGAGTGTGAGGGATAAAGCTTTCCTT. This translates into CASSLASVRDKAFL. The V and J genes are TRBV7-2 and TRBJ1-1, with unresolved D. The CDR3 runs to 14 residues. Germline V gene sequence: CDR1 SGHTA, CDR2 FQGNSA. Trimming took off 0 bases at V and 9 bases at J, with 14 bases between the two ends.

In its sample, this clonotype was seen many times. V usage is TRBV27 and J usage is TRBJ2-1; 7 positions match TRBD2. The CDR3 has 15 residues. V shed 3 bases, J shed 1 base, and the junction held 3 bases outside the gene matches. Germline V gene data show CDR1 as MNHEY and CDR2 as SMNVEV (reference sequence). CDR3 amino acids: CASSLVGGSYNEQFF. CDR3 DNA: TGTGCCAGCAGTTTGGTGGGAGGGTCCTACAATGAGCAGTTCTTC.

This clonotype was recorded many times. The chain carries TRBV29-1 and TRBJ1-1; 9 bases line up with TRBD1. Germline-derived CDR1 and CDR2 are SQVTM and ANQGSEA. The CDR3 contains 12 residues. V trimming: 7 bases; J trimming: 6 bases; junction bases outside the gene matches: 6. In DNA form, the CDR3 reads TGCAGCGGGGGACAGGGAAACCCTGAAGCTTTCTTT. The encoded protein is CSGGQGNPEAFF.

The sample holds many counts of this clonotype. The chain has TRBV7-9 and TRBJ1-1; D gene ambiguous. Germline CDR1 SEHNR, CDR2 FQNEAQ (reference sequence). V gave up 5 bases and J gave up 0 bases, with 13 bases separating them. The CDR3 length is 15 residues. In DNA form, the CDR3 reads TGTGCCAGCAGCGGCCGAGAAGGAATGAACACTGAAGCTTTCTTT. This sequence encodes CASSGREGMNTEAFF.

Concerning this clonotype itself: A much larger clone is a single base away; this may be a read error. In nucleotides, the CDR3 is TGCGCCAGCAACCAAGAGAATGCGGGATGGGAGACCCAGTACTTC. It yields the protein CASNQENAGWETQYF. The chain couples TRBV4-1 to TRBJ2-5; maybe TRBD2 (6 bases). The CDR3 is 15 amino acids. Germline values: CDR1 MGHRA, CDR2 YSYEKL.

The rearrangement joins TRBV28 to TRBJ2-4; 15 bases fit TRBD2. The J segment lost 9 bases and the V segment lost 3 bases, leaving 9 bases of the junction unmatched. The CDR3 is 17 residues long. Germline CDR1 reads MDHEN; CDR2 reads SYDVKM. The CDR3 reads CASSFDPGLAGGSIQYF. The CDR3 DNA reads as TGTGCCAGCAGTTTTGATCCGGGACTAGCGGGAGGTAGCATTCAGTACTTC. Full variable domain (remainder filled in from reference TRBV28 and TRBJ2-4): DVKVTQSSRYLVKRTGEKVFLECVQDMDHENMFWYRQDPGLGLRLIYFSYDVKMKEKGDIPEGYSVSREKKERFSLILESASTNQTSMYLCASSFDPGLAGGSIQYFGAGTRLSVL.

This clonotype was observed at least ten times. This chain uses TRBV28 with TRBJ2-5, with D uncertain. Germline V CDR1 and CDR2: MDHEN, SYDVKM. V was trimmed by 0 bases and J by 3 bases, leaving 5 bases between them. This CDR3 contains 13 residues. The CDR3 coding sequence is TGTGCCAGCAGTTTATGGGTGGAAGAGACCCAGTACTTC. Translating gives CASSLWVEETQYF.

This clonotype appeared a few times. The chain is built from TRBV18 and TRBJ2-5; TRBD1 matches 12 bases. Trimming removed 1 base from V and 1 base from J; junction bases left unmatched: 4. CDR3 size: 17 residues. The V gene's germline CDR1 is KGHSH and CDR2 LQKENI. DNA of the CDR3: TGTGCCAGCTCACCACAGGCGGGACAGGGGGCCCAAGAGACCCAGTACTTC. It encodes CASSPQAGQGAQETQYF. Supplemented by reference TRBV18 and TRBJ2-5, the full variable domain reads NAGVMQNPRHLVRRRGQEARLRCSPMKGHSHVYWYRQLPEEGLKFMVYLQKENIIDESGMPKERFSAEFPKEGPSILRIQQVVRGDSAAYFCASSPQAGQGAQETQYFGPGTRLLVL.

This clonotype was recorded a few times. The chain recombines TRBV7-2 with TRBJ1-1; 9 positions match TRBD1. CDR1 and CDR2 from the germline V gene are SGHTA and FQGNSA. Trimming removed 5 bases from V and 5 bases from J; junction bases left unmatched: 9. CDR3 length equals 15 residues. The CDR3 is CASSLWTGEGTEAFF. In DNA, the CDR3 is TGTGCCAGCAGCCTGTGGACAGGGGAGGGTACTGAAGCTTTCTTT. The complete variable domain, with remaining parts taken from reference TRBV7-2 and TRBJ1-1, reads GAGVSQSPSNKVTEKGKDVELRCDPISGHTALYWYRQSLGQGLEFLIYFQGNSAPDKSGLPSDRFSAERTGGSVSTLTIQRTQQEDSAVYLCASSLWTGEGTEAFFGQGTRLTVV.

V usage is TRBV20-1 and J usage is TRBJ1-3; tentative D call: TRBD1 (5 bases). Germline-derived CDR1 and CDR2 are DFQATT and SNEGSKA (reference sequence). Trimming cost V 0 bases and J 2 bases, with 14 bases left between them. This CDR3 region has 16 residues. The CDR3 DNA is TGCAGTGCTAGAGATCCCGAGGGAGGGGCTGGAAACACCATATATTTT. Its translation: CSARDPEGGAGNTIYF.

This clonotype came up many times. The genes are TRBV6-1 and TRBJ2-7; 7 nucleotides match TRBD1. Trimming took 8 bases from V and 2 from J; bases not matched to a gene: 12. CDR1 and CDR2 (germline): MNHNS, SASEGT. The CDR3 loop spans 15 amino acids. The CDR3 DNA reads TGTGCCAGCGGTACCCTAGGACAGGCGACCTACGAGCAGTACTTC. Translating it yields CASGTLGQATYEQYF.

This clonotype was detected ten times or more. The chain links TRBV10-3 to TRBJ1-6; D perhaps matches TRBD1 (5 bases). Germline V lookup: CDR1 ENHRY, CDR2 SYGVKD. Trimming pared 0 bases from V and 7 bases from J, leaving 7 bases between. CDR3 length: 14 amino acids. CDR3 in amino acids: CAISESRDNSPLHF. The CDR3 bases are TGTGCCATCAGTGAGTCCAGGGACAATTCACCCCTCCACTTT.

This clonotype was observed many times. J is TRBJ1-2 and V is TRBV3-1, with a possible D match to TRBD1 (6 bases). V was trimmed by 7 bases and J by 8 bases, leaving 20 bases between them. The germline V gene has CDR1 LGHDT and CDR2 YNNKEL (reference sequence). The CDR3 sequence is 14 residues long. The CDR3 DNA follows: TGTGCCAGCAACTTCCGGGACACTCTTGGGGGCTACACCTTC. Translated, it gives CASNFRDTLGGYTF.

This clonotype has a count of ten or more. CDR3 nucleotides: TGCAGTGCTAGAGATAGGCAGTCTTATAGCAATCAGCCCCAGCATTTT. This translates into CSARDRQSYSNQPQHF. The chain has TRBV20-1 and TRBJ1-5; D unresolved. The CDR3 is 16 amino acids. Germline CDR1 is DFQATT and CDR2 is SNEGSKA (reference sequence). V lost 0 bases and J lost 0, with 12 bases in between.

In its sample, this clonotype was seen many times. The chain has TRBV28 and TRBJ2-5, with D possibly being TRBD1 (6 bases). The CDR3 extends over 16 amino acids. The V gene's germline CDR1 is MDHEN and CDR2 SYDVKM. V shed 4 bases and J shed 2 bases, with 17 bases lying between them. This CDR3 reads CASSSSSVGQQETQYF. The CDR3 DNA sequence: TGTGCCAGCAGTTCATCCTCGGTTGGACAGCAAGAGACCCAGTACTTC.

The CDR3 sequence: CASSEGVRYEQYF. The CDR3 nucleotides are TGTGCCAGCAGTGAAGGGGTCCGCTACGAGCAGTACTTC. The chain carries TRBV6-1 and TRBJ2-7; D unresolved. The germline V and J ends were trimmed by 1 base and 3 bases, with 7 bases remaining between them. Germline-derived CDR1 and CDR2 are MNHNS and SASEGT. This CDR3 spans 13 amino acids.

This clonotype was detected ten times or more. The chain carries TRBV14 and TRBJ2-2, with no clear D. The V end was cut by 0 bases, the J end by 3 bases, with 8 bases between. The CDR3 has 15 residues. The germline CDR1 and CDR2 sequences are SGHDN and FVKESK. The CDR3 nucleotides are TGTGCCAGCAGCCAAGATGAAGGGTACACCGGGGAGCTGTTTTTT. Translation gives CASSQDEGYTGELFF.

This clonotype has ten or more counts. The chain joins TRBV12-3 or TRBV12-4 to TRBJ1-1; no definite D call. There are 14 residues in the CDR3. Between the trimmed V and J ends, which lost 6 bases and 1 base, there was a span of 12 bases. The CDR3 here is CASRPGRPNTEAFF. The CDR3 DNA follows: TGTGCCAGCAGGCCCGGACGGCCGAACACTGAAGCTTTCTTT.

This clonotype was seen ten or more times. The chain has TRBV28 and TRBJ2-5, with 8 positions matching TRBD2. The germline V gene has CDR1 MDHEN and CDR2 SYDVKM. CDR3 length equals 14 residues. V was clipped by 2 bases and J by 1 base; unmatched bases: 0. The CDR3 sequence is CASSLTSGQETQYF. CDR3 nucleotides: TGTGCCAGCAGTTTAACTAGCGGCCAAGAGACCCAGTACTTC.

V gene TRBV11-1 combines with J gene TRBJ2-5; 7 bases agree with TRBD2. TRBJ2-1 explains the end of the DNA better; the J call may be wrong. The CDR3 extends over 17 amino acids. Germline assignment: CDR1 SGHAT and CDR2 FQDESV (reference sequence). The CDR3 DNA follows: TGTGCCAGCAGCGCGCTCGGGGAGGGGTTAACCTACAATGAGCAGTTCTTC. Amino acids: CASSALGEGLTYNEQFF.

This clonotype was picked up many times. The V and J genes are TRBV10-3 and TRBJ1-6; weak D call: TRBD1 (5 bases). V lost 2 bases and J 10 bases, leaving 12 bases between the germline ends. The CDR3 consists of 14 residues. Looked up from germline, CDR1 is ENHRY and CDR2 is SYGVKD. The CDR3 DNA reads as TGTGCCATCAGTGAGGCGGGGGGTACCTCACCCCTCCACTTT. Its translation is CAISEAGGTSPLHF.

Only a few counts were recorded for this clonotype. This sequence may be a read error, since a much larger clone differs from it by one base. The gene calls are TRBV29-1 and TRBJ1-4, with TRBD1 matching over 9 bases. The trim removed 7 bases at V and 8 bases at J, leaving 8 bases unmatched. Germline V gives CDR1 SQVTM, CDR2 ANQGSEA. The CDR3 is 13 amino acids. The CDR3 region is CSGGDRVGEKLFF. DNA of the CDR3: TGCAGCGGGGGGGACAGGGTGGGGGAAAAACTGTTTTTT.

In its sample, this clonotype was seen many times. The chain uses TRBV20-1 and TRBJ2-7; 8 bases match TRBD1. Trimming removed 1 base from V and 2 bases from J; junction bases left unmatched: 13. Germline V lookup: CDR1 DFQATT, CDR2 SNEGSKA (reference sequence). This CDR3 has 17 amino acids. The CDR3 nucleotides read TGCAGTGCTAGAGGGGATATAGGACAGGGCGATACCTACGAGCAGTACTTC. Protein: CSARGDIGQGDTYEQYF.

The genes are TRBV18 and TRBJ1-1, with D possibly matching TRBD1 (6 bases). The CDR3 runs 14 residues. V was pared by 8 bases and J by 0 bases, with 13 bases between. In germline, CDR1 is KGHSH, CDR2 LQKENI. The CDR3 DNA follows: TGTGCCAGCCCCCTATGGACAGTGAACACTGAAGCTTTCTTT. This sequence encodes CASPLWTVNTEAFF.

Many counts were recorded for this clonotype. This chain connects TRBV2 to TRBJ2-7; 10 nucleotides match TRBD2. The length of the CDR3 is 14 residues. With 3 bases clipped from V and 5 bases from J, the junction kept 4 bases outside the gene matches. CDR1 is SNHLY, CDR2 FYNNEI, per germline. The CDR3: CASSEGLALDEQYF. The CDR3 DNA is TGTGCCAGCAGTGAGGGACTAGCGCTGGACGAGCAGTACTTC.